Sequencing of this T cell receptor (beta chain) was carried out in a study of blood T cell repertoires in COVID-19. The V segment lost 2 bases and the J segment 8 bases; nucleotides outside the gene matches: 8. The CDR3 has 15 residues. In germline, CDR1 is LGHDT, CDR2 YNNKEL (reference sequence). Per the study methods: By means of reference gene primer amplification, nucleated cell counts were estimated. Method: immunoSEQ multiplex PCR; TCRdb's copy keeps in-frame clones and lacks some. The V and J calls and clone size were taken over from that table, and D and trimming were inferred from the DNA. Counted here are about 300,000 clones, 80% to 90% occurring once; the ten biggest clones make up about 6.8%.

The chain employs TRBV3-1 (or the pseudogene TRBV3-2) and TRBJ2-7; TRBD2 matches at 11 bases. This receptor was identified in a man aged 18 to 30 who had recovered from COVID-19. Sequencing was carried out using peripheral blood. CDR3 nucleotides: TGTGCCAGCAGCCAACCACTAGCGGGAGAAGGGAAGCAGTACTTC. Its translation is CASSQPLAGEGKQYF.